This entry describes one T cell receptor (beta chain). Germline CDR1 and CDR2: SGHTA and FQGNSA. The CDR3 loop spans 16 amino acids. The V gene lost 5 bases and the J gene lost 8 bases, with 21 bases spanning the gap. TCRdb itself ran the 5' RACE reads through MiXCR, one entry per CDR3 protein. The sample records under 450,000 distinct CDR3 sequences, roughly an eighth being singletons. The data belong to a study of T-cell memory formation after mild COVID-19. The sequence derives from a man aged 18 to 29 who had mild COVID-19 (a few samples of this study predate the infection). Cell type and time point are not known. Sequences were obtained from PBMCs or a T cell subset sorted from them (not recorded which). The chain couples TRBV7-2 to TRBJ1-4, with D unclear. The CDR3 region has the DNA TGTGCCAGCAGCCGACAAGTCGGCAGTCCGGGCGAAAAACTGTTTTTT. Protein product: CASSRQVGSPGEKLFF.